The TCR beta chain described here comes from a study of cytomegalovirus exposure and HLA in healthy donors. Across the study: The approximately 100 million unique TCR beta sequences, from some 170 million T cells, were found by an earlier analysis.

CDR1 and CDR2 (germline): SGHTA, FQGNSA. V lost 6 bases and J 6 bases, leaving 13 bases between the germline ends. The CDR3 extends over 13 amino acids. Note on this clone: The antigen is undetermined.

The PCR used 60 Vbeta and 13 Jbeta primers. Generated by immunoSEQ multiplex PCR, the TCRdb table keeps only in-frame clones and is missing some. The data hold over 130,000 clones, with roughly 66% observed a single time. Study outcomes and limitations: Researchers catalogued about 150 TCR beta chains as cytomegalovirus-associated. Being productive about 87% or about 30% of the time was typical of most TCR beta V segments in an earlier analysis. It was likely that a cluster of highly shared sequence variants was a sequencing artifact.

The V call is TRBV7-2, the J call TRBJ2-3, with D uncertain. This TCR came from a woman aged 60 to 75 in good health and CMV-seronegative. Sequenced sample: PBMCs. The CDR3 reads CASSFLRGDTQYF. The CDR3 nucleotides read TGTGCCAGCAGTTTCCTAAGAGGTGATACGCAGTATTTT.